A single count supports the clone carrying this T cell receptor (beta chain). Its antigen is unidentified. The entry originates in a study of PD-1 blockade in classical Hodgkin lymphoma. Whole-study results and caveats: Complete responders matched newly diagnosed patients in baseline diversity. Newly diagnosed patients were reported to exhibit reduced baseline TCR diversity relative to healthy donors.

As for time point: cycle 4 day 1 (C4D1), after less than 7 weeks of nivolumab. Patients all relapsed after autologous stem cell transplantation, and there was variation in brentuximab vedotin exposure. Magnetic negative selection was used to purify CD4+ T cells from thawed PBMCs. Profiling relied on immunoSEQ multiplex PCR, and the TCRdb table lists in-frame clones only, not all of them. In the table there are some 27,000 clones, approximately 81% of which are singletons. V lost 3 bases, J lost 3 bases, and 13 bases lay in between. CDR3 length: 14 amino acids. Germline V CDR1 and CDR2: SGHRS, YFSETQ. V gene TRBV5-1 combines with J gene TRBJ2-7, with unresolved D. The receptor comes from a human donor with classical Hodgkin lymphoma. The sample was CD4+ T cells from blood, taken before the fourth cycle of nivolumab. The DNA for the CDR3 is TGCGCCAGCAGCTCCTCGGACCCAAACTACGAGCAGTACTTC. Translating it yields CASSSSDPNYEQYF.